Listed here are 25 T cell receptor beta chains from one sample, sequenced in a study of blood T cell repertoires in COVID-19. This table comes from immunoSEQ multiplex PCR, and its TCRdb copy is limited to in-frame clones, with some not included. The data contain tens of thousands of clones, over 60% of them singletons. What was sequenced was peripheral blood. The source of these receptors is a woman aged 80 or over with active or convalescent COVID-19.

The genes are TRBV27 and TRBJ2-1; 7 bases are a match to TRBD1. Trimming took 4 bases from V and 6 from J; bases not matched to a gene: 12. This CDR3 has 16 residues. The germline V gene has CDR1 MNHEY and CDR2 SMNVEV (reference sequence). The CDR3 protein is CASSYIVGGGPNEQFF. The CDR3 nucleotides are TGTGCCAGCAGTTATATTGTAGGGGGCGGTCCCAATGAGCAGTTCTTC.

This clone appeared a few times. The chain joins TRBV7-2 to TRBJ1-1; D perhaps matches TRBD1 (6 bases). The germline CDR1 and CDR2 sequences are SGHTA and FQGNSA. The CDR3 spans 17 residues. V lost 9 bases, J lost 0 bases, and 23 bases lay in between. CDR3 DNA: TGTGCCAGTCGCCAAACCAGGGGCCGAAGGGTGAACACTGAAGCTTTCTTT. It specifies CASRQTRGRRVNTEAFF.

About this clone: The sample carries other DNA sequences with the same CDR3. The V gene is TRBV27, the J gene TRBJ2-7, with TRBD2 identical over 7 bases. CDR3 length equals 13 residues. Germline V gene sequence: CDR1 MNHEY, CDR2 SMNVEV (reference sequence). V trimming: 6 bases; J trimming: 0 bases; junction bases outside the gene matches: 2. The DNA for the CDR3 is TGTGCCAGCAGCAGGGACTACTCCTACGAGCAGTACTTC. Translation: CASSRDYSYEQYF.

The V call is TRBV5-1, the J call TRBJ2-3; TRBD2 agrees at 14 bases. Germline CDR1 reads SGHRS; CDR2 reads YFSETQ. J gave up 2 bases and V 0 bases, and 11 bases lay outside the gene matches. CDR3 length: 20 residues. The CDR3 is CASSLVGPLGLAGDTDTQYF. CDR3 nucleotide sequence: TGCGCCAGCAGCTTGGTGGGACCCCTGGGACTAGCGGGAGACACAGATACGCAGTATTTT.

CDR3 sequence (DNA): TGTGCCAGCAGACCAAGGACAGGCACGAGCACCGGGGAGCTGTTTTTT. Amino acids: CASRPRTGTSTGELFF. The V gene is TRBV6-6, the J gene TRBJ2-2; 7 bases match TRBD1. The length of the CDR3 is 16 residues. Germline-derived CDR1 and CDR2 are MNHNY and SVGAGI (reference sequence). V lost 6 bases to trimming and J lost 4 bases; unmatched junction nucleotides: 11.

The CDR3 spells CASRKSSNQPQHF. In DNA, the CDR3 is TGTGCCAGCAGAAAGAGTAGCAATCAGCCCCAGCATTTT. The genes are TRBV2 and TRBJ1-5; D not certain. The V end was cut by 6 bases, the J end by 0 bases, with 6 bases between. CDR1 SNHLY and CDR2 FYNNEI come from the germline V gene. This CDR3 is 13 amino acids long. The variable domain in full, completed from reference TRBV2 and TRBJ1-5, reads EPEVTQTPSHQVTQMGQEVILRCVPISNHLYFYWYRQILGQKVEFLVSFYNNEISEKSEIFDDQFSVERPDGSNFTLKIRSTKLEDSAMYFCASRKSSNQPQHFGDGTRLSIL.

In this sample, this clone turned up once. The V call is TRBV6-5, the J call TRBJ2-7, with TRBD2 matching over 11 bases. CDR3 size: 15 residues. The V gene's germline CDR1 is MNHEY and CDR2 SVGAGI. V lost 6 bases and J lost 2; bases outside the gene matches: 6. CDR3 in amino acids: CASRQSSGGTYEQYF. The CDR3 DNA is TGTGCCAGCAGGCAATCTAGCGGGGGGACCTACGAGCAGTACTTC.

The rearrangement uses TRBV27 and TRBJ1-6; 7 nucleotides line up with TRBD1. In germline, CDR1 is MNHEY, CDR2 SMNVEV (reference sequence). The CDR3 sequence is 12 residues long. The V gene end was trimmed by 2 bases and the J gene end by 12 bases; junction bases not matched to a gene: 1. The CDR3 region is CASSLPGGPLHF. The DNA of the CDR3 is TGTGCCAGCAGTTTACCAGGGGGACCCCTCCACTTT.

The V call is TRBV19, the J call TRBJ1-2; D might be TRBD1 (5 bases). This CDR3 has 15 amino acids. The germline V gene has CDR1 LNHDA and CDR2 SQIVND (reference sequence). Trimming cost V 5 bases and J 3 bases, with 16 bases left between them. The CDR3 DNA sequence: TGTGCCAGTAGTCCAGACTTTCAGGGTGACTATGGCTACACCTTC. Translating it yields CASSPDFQGDYGYTF.

The CDR3 sequence is CASSPAGTGETDTQYF. The CDR3 DNA is TGTGCCAGCAGCCCCGCCGGGACAGGGGAGACAGATACGCAGTATTTT. The chain carries TRBV21-1 and TRBJ2-3; the table's D call of TRBD1 was not tested on the DNA. TRBV21-1 corresponds to a pseudogene. This CDR3 contains 16 residues.

This chain connects TRBV14 to TRBJ1-4; 9 bases align to TRBD1. Per the germline V gene, CDR1 is SGHDN and CDR2 is FVKESK. The CDR3 spans 13 residues. The junction had 4 bases not matched to a gene; V was cut back by 6 bases and J by 8 bases. In DNA, the CDR3 is TGTGCCAGCAGTCGGGACAGGGAAGAAAAACTGTTTTTT. Its translation is CASSRDREEKLFF.

The rearrangement uses TRBV19 and TRBJ1-1; possibly TRBD1 for D (5 bases). There are 16 residues in the CDR3. The ends were cut back, 3 bases at V and 1 base at J, with 15 bases in the middle. CDR1 and CDR2 (germline): LNHDA, SQIVND (reference sequence). CDR3 nucleotides: TGTGCCAGTAGTATGGTTTTTGGACAACAGAACACTGAAGCTTTCTTT. Its protein is CASSMVFGQQNTEAFF.

The chain has TRBV4-3 and TRBJ2-7, with TRBD1 identical over 9 bases. Germline trimming cut 0 bases from V and 2 bases from J; bases unmatched to any gene: 5. Germline assignment: CDR1 LGHNA and CDR2 YSLEER. The CDR3 extends over 16 amino acids. CDR3 protein: CASSQDWGQGAYEQYF. For the CDR3, the DNA is TGCGCCAGCAGCCAAGATTGGGGACAGGGTGCCTACGAGCAGTACTTC.

The V gene is TRBV7-9, the J gene TRBJ2-1, with TRBD2 matching 12 bases. V shed 5 bases and J 10 bases; nucleotides not matched to a gene: 12. Germline lookup yields CDR1 SEHNR and CDR2 FQNEAQ (reference sequence). The CDR3 consists of 16 residues. The CDR3 region has the DNA TGTGCCAGCAGCCCCCCTAGCGGGGGGGCCTTAAGGGAGCAGTTCTTC. Encoded protein: CASSPPSGGALREQFF.

The rearrangement uses TRBV7-8 and TRBJ2-2; 8 bases map to TRBD1. Germline CDR1 is SGHVS and CDR2 is FQNEAQ. The CDR3 loop spans 16 amino acids. With 1 base clipped from V and 0 bases from J, the junction kept 1 base outside the gene matches. The CDR3 nucleotides are TGTGCCAGCAGCTTAGAGACAGGGGCGAACACCGGGGAGCTGTTTTTT. This codes for CASSLETGANTGELFF.

The rearrangement joins TRBV28 to TRBJ1-4, with 8 positions matching TRBD1. Germline CDR1 reads MDHEN; CDR2 reads SYDVKM. After removal of 6 bases from V and 3 bases from J, the junction contained 6 bases not matched to a gene. This CDR3 contains 15 residues. CDR3 in amino acids: CASSSGQGPNEKLFF. CDR3 DNA: TGTGCCAGCAGCTCAGGACAGGGTCCTAATGAAAAACTGTTTTTT. Based on the CDR3 plus reference TRBV28 and TRBJ1-4, the full variable domain is DVKVTQSSRYLVKRTGEKVFLECVQDMDHENMFWYRQDPGLGLRLIYFSYDVKMKEKGDIPEGYSVSREKKERFSLILESASTNQTSMYLCASSSGQGPNEKLFFGSGTQLSVL.

V is TRBV5-4 and J is TRBJ1-1; TRBD1 matches at 9 bases. The length of the CDR3 is 16 residues. V was clipped by 3 bases and J by 2 bases; unmatched bases: 8. Germline loops: CDR1 SGHNT, CDR2 YYREEE (reference sequence). Written as DNA, the CDR3 is TGTGCCAGCAGCTCACCCGGGACAGGGATAAACACTGAAGCTTTCTTT. Amino acids: CASSSPGTGINTEAFF. The variable domain in full, with the rest retrieved from reference TRBV5-4 and TRBJ1-1, is ETGVTQSPTHLIKTRGQQVTLRCSSQSGHNTVSWYQQALGQGPQFIFQYYREEENGRGNFPPRFSGLQFPNYSSELNVNALELDDSALYLCASSSPGTGINTEAFFGQGTRLTVV.

This clone has more than one count but fewer than ten. The V and J genes are TRBV19 and TRBJ2-1; possibly TRBD1 for D (6 bases). Trimming removed 3 bases from V and 5 bases from J, with 11 bases in between. Germline CDR1 reads LNHDA; CDR2 reads SQIVND (reference sequence). This CDR3 spans 14 amino acids. CDR3 DNA: TGTGCCAGTAGTATGGGGTGGGACAACAATGAGCAGTTCTTC. Translating it yields CASSMGWDNNEQFF. Based on the CDR3 plus reference TRBV19 and TRBJ2-1, the full variable domain is DGGITQSPKYLFRKEGQNVTLSCEQNLNHDAMYWYRQDPGQGLRLIYYSQIVNDFQKGDIAEGYSVSREKKESFPLTVTSAQKNPTAFYLCASSMGWDNNEQFFGPGTRLTVL.

This clone was observed a few times. The rearrangement links TRBV7-2 to TRBJ1-6, with D unclear. With 1 base removed from V and 9 bases from J, the gap between germline ends came to 10 bases. The CDR3 contains 14 residues. CDR1 is SGHTA, CDR2 FQGNSA, per germline. The CDR3 DNA is TGTGCCAGCAGCTTAGGATGGCGAGGTTCACCCCTCCACTTT. Translated, it gives CASSLGWRGSPLHF.

The CDR3 nucleotides read TGCGCCAGCAGCCAAGACTTGAGGGGGTTAGCCTACAATGAGCAGTTCTTC. Residues: CASSQDLRGLAYNEQFF. V usage is TRBV4-3 and J usage is TRBJ2-1; D might be TRBD1 (6 bases). Trimming took 0 bases from V and 2 from J, leaving 14 bases between them. The CDR3 loop spans 17 amino acids. Germline CDR1 reads LGHNA; CDR2 reads YSLEER.

V is TRBV11-2 and J is TRBJ2-1, with TRBD2 identical over 8 bases. The germline V gene has CDR1 SGHAT and CDR2 FQNNGV. The ends lost 5 bases at V and 1 base at J; junction bases unmatched: 4. This CDR3 has 15 amino acids. Here the CDR3 reads CASSHIAGSYNEQFF. DNA for the CDR3: TGTGCCAGCAGCCACATAGCGGGGTCCTACAATGAGCAGTTCTTC.

This clone occurred a few times. The chain has TRBV11-3 and TRBJ1-1, with D uncertain. CDR3 length equals 13 residues. V was clipped by 1 base and J by 6 bases, with 9 bases between them. Germline CDR1 is SGHNT and CDR2 is YENEEA. In nucleotides, the CDR3 is TGTGCCAGCAGCTTAGTTGAGTCGGCTGAAGCTTTCTTT. Translating gives CASSLVESAEAFF. Full variable domain (missing parts from reference TRBV11-3 and TRBJ1-1): EAGVVQSPRYKIIEKKQPVAFWCNPISGHNTLYWYLQNLGQGPELLIRYENEEAVDDSQLPKDRFSAERLKGVDSTLKIQPAELGDSAVYLCASSLVESAEAFFGQGTRLTVV.

This clone appeared a single time. This rearrangement joins TRBV19 to TRBJ1-1, with 8 bases lining up with TRBD1. This CDR3 is built from 18 residues. V shed 5 bases and J 0 bases; nucleotides not matched to a gene: 14. From germline, CDR1 is LNHDA and CDR2 SQIVND (reference sequence). CDR3 residues: CASSHRTGRDQMNTEAFF. The CDR3 coding sequence is TGTGCCAGTAGTCACCGGACAGGGAGAGACCAAATGAACACTGAAGCTTTCTTT. The variable domain in full, with the rest retrieved from reference TRBV19 and TRBJ1-1, is DGGITQSPKYLFRKEGQNVTLSCEQNLNHDAMYWYRQDPGQGLRLIYYSQIVNDFQKGDIAEGYSVSREKKESFPLTVTSAQKNPTAFYLCASSHRTGRDQMNTEAFFGQGTRLTVV.

The rearrangement joins TRBV4-3 to TRBJ2-3, with D possibly being TRBD1 (5 bases). The germline V gene encodes CDR1 LGHNA and CDR2 YSLEER. The CDR3 is 13 amino acids. Trimming took off 4 bases at V and 5 bases at J, with 10 bases between the two ends. The CDR3 DNA sequence: TGCGCCAGCAGCCCAATGGGGCGAGATACGCAGTATTTT. It yields the protein CASSPMGRDTQYF.

This clone has just a few counts. The chain is built from TRBV4-2 and TRBJ1-2, with a weak D call TRBD1 (6 bases). The CDR3 consists of 15 residues. The V end lost 1 base, the J end lost 4 bases, and 13 bases lay between the germline ends. Per the germline V gene, CDR1 is LGHNA and CDR2 is YNFKEQ. The CDR3 DNA is TGTGCCAGCAGCCAAGCACAGGGAGATGTCTATGGCTACACCTTC. It specifies CASSQAQGDVYGYTF.